This T cell receptor (beta chain) was sequenced in a study of PD-1 blockade in classical Hodgkin lymphoma. As for time point: cycle 4 day 1 (C4D1), after less than 7 weeks of nivolumab. With no exception, relapse followed autologous stem cell transplantation in all patients, and brentuximab vedotin exposure varied. Using immunoSEQ multiplex PCR, the repertoire was profiled, and TCRdb retains in-frame clones only, with some absent. The sample has about 50,000 clones, around four fifths seen once. The sequence came from a human donor with classical Hodgkin lymphoma. The starting material was peripheral blood mononuclear cells (PBMCs), obtained before the fourth cycle of nivolumab.

CDR3 in amino acids: CASRYTGAPNGYTF. The CDR3 DNA is TGTGCCAGCAGGTACACAGGGGCCCCCAATGGCTACACCTTC. The chain employs TRBV2 and TRBJ1-2; 7 bases are a match to TRBD1. The V gene's germline CDR1 is SNHLY and CDR2 FYNNEI. The CDR3 spans 14 residues. Trimming removed 6 bases from V and 6 bases from J; junction bases left unmatched: 10.